A single T cell receptor beta chain is shown here with its context. The antigen remains undetermined. Repertoires were generated with immunoSEQ multiplex PCR, while TCRdb's copy carries only in-frame clones and drops some. The sample shows more than 95,000 clones, 88% of them seen only once. CDR1 and CDR2 (germline): SGHVS, FQNEAQ. Between the trimmed V and J ends, which lost 0 bases and 6 bases, there was a span of 15 bases. The length of the CDR3 is 16 residues. The data are from a study of T cell responses to AZD1222 COVID-19 vaccine. Broader study findings: There were repertoire samples only from the period after the peak T cell response. Donor demographics were predominantly white British with a female majority; clonal diversity may be underestimated. Close to half of all spike-specific TCRs reportedly target regions of the variants that are unmutated.

The chain carries TRBV7-8 and TRBJ1-5; D is possibly TRBD1 (5 bases). Here the sequenced sample was peripheral blood, taken on day 0 of AZD1222 vaccination. The sequence was obtained from an adult in good health. In DNA form, the CDR3 reads TGTGCCAGCAGCTTAGCGCGGGGGGATATCGGTCAGCCCCAGCATTTT. It translates to CASSLARGDIGQPQHF. Looking up the rest from reference TRBV7-8 and TRBJ1-5 gives the full variable domain: GAGVSQSPRYKVAKRGQDVALRCDPISGHVSLFWYQQALGQGPEFLTYFQNEAQLDKSGLPSDRFFAERPEGSVSTLKIQRTQQEDSAVYLCASSLARGDIGQPQHFGDGTRLSIL.